The source of this T cell receptor beta chain is a study of beta chain features in type 1 diabetes. What was sequenced were expressed TCRB transcripts, since all of the isolated RNA had been reverse transcribed. Here immunoSEQ multiplex PCR was the method, and the copy in TCRdb shows in-frame clones only, minus some. The data contain about 340,000 clones, approximately 15% of them singletons. Post-sort purity exceeded 95% for all sorted populations. Study observations and caveats: When VDJ junctions were examined, type 1 diabetes patients showed fewer insertions and more deletions. In comparison with healthy donors, patients had naive, central memory and Treg TCRB repertoires that appeared more similar. For Type 1 diabetes patients, all four CD4+ subsets carried TCRB CDR3s that were moderately but significantly shorter.

The V segment lost 6 bases and the J segment 8 bases; nucleotides outside the gene matches: 7. There are 13 residues in the CDR3. Germline V gene lookup returns CDR1 MNHEY and CDR2 SVGAGI. Of note for this clone: Antigen unknown.

V gene TRBV6-5 combines with J gene TRBJ1-2; TRBD1 matches at 9 bases. This TCR was sampled from a woman between 18 and 29 years old with type 1 diabetes. Input material: naive CD4+ T cells from blood. CDR3 residues: CASRGDRVGGYTF. CDR3 DNA sequence: TGTGCCAGCAGAGGGGACAGGGTAGGAGGCTACACCTTC.